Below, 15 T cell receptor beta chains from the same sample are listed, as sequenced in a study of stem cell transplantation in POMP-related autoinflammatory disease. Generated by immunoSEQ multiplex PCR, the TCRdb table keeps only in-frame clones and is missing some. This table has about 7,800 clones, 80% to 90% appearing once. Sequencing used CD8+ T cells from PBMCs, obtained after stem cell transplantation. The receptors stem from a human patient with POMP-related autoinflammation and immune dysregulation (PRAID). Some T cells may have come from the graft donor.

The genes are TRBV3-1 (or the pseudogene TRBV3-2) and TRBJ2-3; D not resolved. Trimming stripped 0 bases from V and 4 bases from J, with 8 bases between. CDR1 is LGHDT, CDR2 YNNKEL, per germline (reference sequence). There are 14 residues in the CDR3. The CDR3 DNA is TGTGCCAGCAGCCAAGATCAGACCGCAGATACGCAGTATTTT. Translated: CASSQDQTADTQYF.

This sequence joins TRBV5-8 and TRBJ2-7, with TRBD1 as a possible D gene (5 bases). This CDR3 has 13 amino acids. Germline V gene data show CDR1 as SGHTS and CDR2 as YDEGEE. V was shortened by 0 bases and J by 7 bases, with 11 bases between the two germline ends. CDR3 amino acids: CASSLGIGDEQYV. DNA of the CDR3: TGTGCCAGCAGCTTGGGCATAGGGGATGAGCAGTACGTC.

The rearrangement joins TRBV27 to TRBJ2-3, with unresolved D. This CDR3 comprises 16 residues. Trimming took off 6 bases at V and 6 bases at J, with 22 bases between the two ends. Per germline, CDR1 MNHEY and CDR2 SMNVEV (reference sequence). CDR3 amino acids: CASSLGPQVVVDTQYF. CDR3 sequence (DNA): TGTGCCAGCAGCCTCGGTCCGCAGGTCGTTGTGGATACGCAGTATTTT.

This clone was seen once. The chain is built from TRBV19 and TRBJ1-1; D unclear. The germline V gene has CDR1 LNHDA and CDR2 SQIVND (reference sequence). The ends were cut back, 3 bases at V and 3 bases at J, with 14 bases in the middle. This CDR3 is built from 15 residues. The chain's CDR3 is CASSIAWFGDTEAFF. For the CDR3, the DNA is TGTGCCAGTAGTATCGCATGGTTTGGAGACACTGAAGCTTTCTTT.

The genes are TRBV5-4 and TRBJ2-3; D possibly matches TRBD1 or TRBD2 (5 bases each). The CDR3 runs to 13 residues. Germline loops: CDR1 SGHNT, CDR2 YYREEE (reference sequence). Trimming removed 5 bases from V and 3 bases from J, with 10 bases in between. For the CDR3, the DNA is TGTGCCAGCAGGGGGGTTAGGACAGATACGCAGTATTTT. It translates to CASRGVRTDTQYF.

For the CDR3, the DNA is TGTGCCAGCAGGATCGCAGGTGCCTGGGAGACCCAGTACTTC. This gives the protein CASRIAGAWETQYF. This rearrangement joins TRBV27 to TRBJ2-5; D call uncertain. V gave up 6 bases and J gave up 5 bases, with 16 bases separating them. The CDR3 has 14 amino acids. Looked up from germline, CDR1 is MNHEY and CDR2 is SMNVEV (reference sequence).

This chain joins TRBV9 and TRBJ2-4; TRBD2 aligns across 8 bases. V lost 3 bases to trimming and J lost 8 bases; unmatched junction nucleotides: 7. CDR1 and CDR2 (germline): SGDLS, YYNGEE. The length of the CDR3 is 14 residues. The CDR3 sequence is CASSAWDGGDIQYF. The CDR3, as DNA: TGTGCCAGCAGCGCCTGGGACGGGGGGGACATTCAGTACTTC.

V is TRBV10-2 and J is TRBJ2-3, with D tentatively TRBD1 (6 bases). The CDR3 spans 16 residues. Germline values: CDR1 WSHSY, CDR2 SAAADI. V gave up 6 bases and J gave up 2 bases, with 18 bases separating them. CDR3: CASSALPDRFTDTQYF. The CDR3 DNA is TGCGCCAGCAGCGCTCTTCCGGACAGATTCACAGATACGCAGTATTTT.

The CDR3 sequence: CASRGLAEIYNEQFF. The CDR3 DNA sequence: TGTGCCAGCAGGGGACTAGCGGAGATTTACAATGAGCAGTTCTTC. This chain links TRBV27 with TRBJ2-1, with 11 bases that match TRBD2. The length of the CDR3 is 15 residues. The V gene's germline CDR1 is MNHEY and CDR2 SMNVEV (reference sequence). V gave up 6 bases and J gave up 4 bases; unmatched junction bases: 5.

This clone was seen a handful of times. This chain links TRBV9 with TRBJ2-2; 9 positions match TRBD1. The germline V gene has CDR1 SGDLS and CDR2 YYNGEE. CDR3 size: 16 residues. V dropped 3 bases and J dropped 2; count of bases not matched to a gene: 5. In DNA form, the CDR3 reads TGTGCCAGCAGCGGGGGGACAGGGAAAAACACCGGGGAGCTGTTTTTT. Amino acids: CASSGGTGKNTGELFF.

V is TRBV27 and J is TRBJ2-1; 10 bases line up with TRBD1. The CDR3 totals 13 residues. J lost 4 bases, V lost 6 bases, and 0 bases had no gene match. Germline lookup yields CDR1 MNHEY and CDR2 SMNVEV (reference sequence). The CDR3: CASRDRGYNEQFF. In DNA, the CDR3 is TGTGCCAGCAGGGACAGGGGGTACAATGAGCAGTTCTTC.

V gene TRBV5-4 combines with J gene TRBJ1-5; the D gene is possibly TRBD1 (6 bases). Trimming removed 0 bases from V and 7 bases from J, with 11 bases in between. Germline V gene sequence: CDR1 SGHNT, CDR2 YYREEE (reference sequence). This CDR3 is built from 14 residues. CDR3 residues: CASSLAGEGQPQHF. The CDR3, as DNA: TGTGCCAGCAGCTTGGCAGGGGAAGGACAGCCCCAGCATTTT.

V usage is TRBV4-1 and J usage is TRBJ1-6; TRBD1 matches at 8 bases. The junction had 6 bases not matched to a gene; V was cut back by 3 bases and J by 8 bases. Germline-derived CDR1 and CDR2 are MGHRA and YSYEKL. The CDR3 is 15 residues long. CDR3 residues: CASSQDGQGDSPLHF. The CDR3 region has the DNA TGCGCCAGCAGCCAGGATGGACAGGGTGATTCACCCCTCCACTTT.

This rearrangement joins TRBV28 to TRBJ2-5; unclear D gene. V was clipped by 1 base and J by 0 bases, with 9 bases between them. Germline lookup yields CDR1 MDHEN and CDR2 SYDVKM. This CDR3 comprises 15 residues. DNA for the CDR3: TGTGCCAGCAGTTTATTGGCAGAAGACCAAGAGACCCAGTACTTC. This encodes CASSLLAEDQETQYF.

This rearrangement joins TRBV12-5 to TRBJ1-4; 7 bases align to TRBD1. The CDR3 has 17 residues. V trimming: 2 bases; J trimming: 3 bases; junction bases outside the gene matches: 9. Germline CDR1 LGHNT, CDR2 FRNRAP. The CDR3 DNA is TGTGCTAGTGGTTTGAAACAGGGGCTCGTGGCTAATGAAAAACTGTTTTTT. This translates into CASGLKQGLVANEKLFF.